This T cell receptor (beta chain) was found in a study of blood T cell repertoires in COVID-19. At the level of the study: Acute and convalescent COVID-19 samples came from the United States, Italy and Spain. Sample material is recorded as cDNA or gDNA derived from T cells, B-cell-depleted T cells, or PBMCs.

The CDR3 contains 12 residues. The V end lost 2 bases, the J end lost 13 bases, and 12 bases lay between the germline ends. Germline values: CDR1 SGHDN, CDR2 FVKESK. Original data processing: By means of reference gene primer amplification, nucleated cell counts were estimated. The data were produced by immunoSEQ multiplex PCR, yet TCRdb's version contains in-frame clones alone and is incomplete. That table is the source of V, J and clone size, and D and trimming were worked out from the DNA. The sample contains 150,000 to 200,000 clones, 80% to 90% of which appear only once. The sample was peripheral blood. The TCR sequence derives from a man in his fifties or sixties with active or convalescent COVID-19. The chain links TRBV14 to TRBJ2-1, with D maybe TRBD2 (6 bases). The CDR3 loop is CASSQLDYSQFF. The CDR3 coding sequence is TGTGCCAGCAGCCAACTGGACTATTCCCAGTTCTTC.